This section outlines one TCR beta chain sequence together with its context. This entry comes from a study of blood T cell repertoires in COVID-19. Assay used: immunoSEQ multiplex PCR; TCRdb lists only in-frame clones, some missing. The table lists 35,000 to 45,000 clones, more than 85% of them singletons, with 4.5% to 7% in the top ten. V was clipped by 4 bases and J by 5 bases; unmatched bases: 7. The CDR3 consists of 16 residues. Per germline, CDR1 LGHNA and CDR2 YSLEER. The V and J genes are TRBV4-3 and TRBJ2-2, with 10 bases that match TRBD1. This sequence originates from a woman older than 75 with acute or convalescent COVID-19. The source material was peripheral blood. CDR3 sequence reads: CASSPDRGFRTGELFF. In DNA form, the CDR3 reads TGCGCCAGCAGCCCGGACAGGGGGTTTCGGACCGGGGAGCTGTTTTTT.